Following are 11 T cell receptor beta chains from one sample sequenced in a study of early T cells in non-severe SARS-CoV-2 infection. One entry per CDR3 protein, called by TCRdb with MiXCR from the 5' RACE reads. The table includes tens of thousands of distinct CDR3 sequences, about 12% detected once. Material for sequencing was whole blood. Receptor source: an adult who was a healthcare worker with PCR-confirmed SARS-CoV-2 infection or an uninfected control (not recorded which).

At least ten counts were recorded for this clonotype. The CDR3 coding sequence is TGTGCCAGCAGCGTACGGGCAGCCGATAATGAAAAACTGTTTTTT. Its translation is CASSVRAADNEKLFF. This chain connects TRBV9 to TRBJ1-4; D gene ambiguous. From germline, CDR1 is SGDLS and CDR2 YYNGEE. V dropped 1 base and J dropped 4 bases, with 11 bases sitting between them. There are 15 residues in the CDR3.

The chain carries TRBV5-6 and TRBJ1-6, with D perhaps matching TRBD1 (6 bases). Trimming took off 3 bases at V and 10 bases at J, with 20 bases between the two ends. Germline values: CDR1 SGHDT, CDR2 YYEEEE. The CDR3 contains 16 residues. The CDR3 is CASSSIIRGGESPLHF. The CDR3 bases are TGTGCCAGCAGCTCCATCATCAGGGGAGGAGAATCACCCCTCCACTTT.

This clonotype was picked up a small number of times. The rearrangement uses TRBV30 and TRBJ2-7; TRBD1 is a possible D gene (6 bases). The V end was cut by 0 bases, the J end by 1 base, with 13 bases between. The length of the CDR3 is 15 residues. Germline CDR1 reads GTSNPN; CDR2 reads SVGIG (reference sequence). The CDR3 nucleotides are TGTGCCTGGAGTGTAGGCGGTCAGGGGTCCTACGAGCAGTACTTC. Protein: CAWSVGGQGSYEQYF.

This clonotype was picked up a small number of times. The chain couples TRBV2 to TRBJ2-2; D remains unclear. The CDR3 totals 15 residues. Between the trimmed V and J ends, which lost 8 bases and 6 bases, there was a span of 19 bases. The germline V gene encodes CDR1 SNHLY and CDR2 FYNNEI. The CDR3: CASHQDPARAGELFF. The DNA of the CDR3 is TGTGCCAGCCATCAAGACCCAGCAAGGGCCGGGGAGCTGTTTTTT.

This clonotype was picked up a small number of times. CDR3: CASRPRGRIQYF. In nucleotides, the CDR3 is TGTGCAAGTCGCCCTCGGGGGCGGATCCAGTACTTC. The V and J genes are TRBV12-2 and TRBJ2-7; the DNA was not used to check the table's D call, TRBD1. TRBV12-2 is a pseudogene segment. There are 12 residues in the CDR3.

The chain recombines TRBV12-3 or TRBV12-4 with TRBJ1-2; 7 nucleotides agree with TRBD1. Trimming at V came to 5 bases and at J to 0 bases, leaving 6 bases not matched to a gene. CDR3 length: 15 amino acids. The CDR3 here is CASSPRGAPNYGYTF. Here the CDR3 DNA reads TGTGCCAGCAGTCCCAGGGGGGCCCCTAACTATGGCTACACCTTC.

This clonotype has just a few counts. The chain combines TRBV12-3 or TRBV12-4 with TRBJ1-2, with no clear D. V lost 5 bases to trimming and J lost 4 bases, with 11 bases between them. This CDR3 comprises 13 residues. The CDR3 loop reads CASSVQTFYGYTF. For the CDR3, the DNA is TGTGCCAGCAGTGTTCAGACTTTCTATGGCTACACCTTC.

This clonotype was recorded at least ten times. The chain links TRBV6-6 to TRBJ1-2; D remains ambiguous. CDR1 and CDR2 (germline): MNHNY, SVGAGI (reference sequence). V was trimmed by 5 bases and J by 3 bases, leaving 13 bases between them. The CDR3 length is 14 residues. CDR3 loop: CASSGTGSYYGYTF. The CDR3 coding sequence is TGTGCCAGCAGTGGTACCGGGTCTTACTATGGCTACACCTTC.

J is TRBJ2-1 and V is TRBV6-2 or TRBV6-3; D remains ambiguous. Germline V gene lookup returns CDR1 MNHEY and CDR2 SVGEGT. The CDR3 sequence is 14 residues long. Deletions cut 9 bases from V and 0 bases from J, with 12 bases between. Here the CDR3 reads CASRPWSSYNEQFF. CDR3 nucleotides: TGTGCCAGTAGACCGTGGAGCTCCTACAATGAGCAGTTCTTC.

This clonotype was detected ten times or more. The chain carries TRBV7-9 and TRBJ1-6, with D possibly being TRBD1 (5 bases). Per the germline V gene, CDR1 is SEHNR and CDR2 is FQNEAQ (reference sequence). V shed 2 bases and J shed 3 bases, with 8 bases lying between them. The CDR3 consists of 15 residues. CDR3 nucleotides: TGTGCCAGCAGCTTAATGGGGGACTATAATTCACCCCTCCACTTT. Translated, it gives CASSLMGDYNSPLHF.

This clonotype was detected only a few times. The rearrangement joins TRBV7-9 to TRBJ2-1; no definite D call. This CDR3 has 12 amino acids. Germline V CDR1 and CDR2: SEHNR, FQNEAQ (reference sequence). Trimming shortened V by 5 bases and J by 5 bases, and 7 bases separated the two germline ends. The CDR3 DNA reads TGTGCCAGCAGCGCACTCGACAATGAGCAGTTCTTC. It yields the protein CASSALDNEQFF.